This T cell receptor beta chain was observed in a study of response to subunit inactivated influenza vaccine. TCRdb re-called the RT-PCR reads with MiXCR, one entry per CDR3 protein. The sample includes 150,000 or so distinct CDR3 sequences, about 10% of them seen just once. As concerns this clonotype: Its cognate antigen is unknown.

V lost 9 bases and J 0 bases, leaving 14 bases between the germline ends. The CDR3 is made up of 14 amino acids. CDR1 is SNHLY and CDR2 is FYNNEI in the germline V gene. General observations from the study: Each seasonal influenza vaccination recruits few new T cells, the authors suggested.

The rearrangement links TRBV2 to TRBJ2-5; D is ambiguous. The source material was CD8+ T cells sorted from PBMCs, sampled less than 30 months after vaccination. The TCR was taken from a man in his fifties or sixties who received an inactivated influenza vaccine. The CDR3 loop reads CARQMTSYQETQYF. In DNA, the CDR3 is TGTGCCAGGCAAATGACATCGTACCAAGAGACCCAGTACTTC. Based on the CDR3 plus reference TRBV2 and TRBJ2-5, the full variable domain is EPEVTQTPSHQVTQMGQEVILRCVPISNHLYFYWYRQILGQKVEFLVSFYNNEISEKSEIFDDQFSVERPDGSNFTLKIRSTKLEDSAMYFCARQMTSYQETQYFGPGTRLLVL.